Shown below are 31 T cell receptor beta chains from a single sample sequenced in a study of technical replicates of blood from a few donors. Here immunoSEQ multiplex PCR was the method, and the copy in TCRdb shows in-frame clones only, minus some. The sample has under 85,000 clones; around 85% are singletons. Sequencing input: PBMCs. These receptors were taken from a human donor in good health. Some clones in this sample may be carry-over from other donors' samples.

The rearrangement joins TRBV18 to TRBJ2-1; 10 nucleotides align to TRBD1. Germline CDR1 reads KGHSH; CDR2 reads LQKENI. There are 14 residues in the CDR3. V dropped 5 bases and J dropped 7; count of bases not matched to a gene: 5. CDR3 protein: CASSEGQGGNEQFF. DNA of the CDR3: TGTGCCAGCTCAGAAGGACAGGGGGGGAATGAGCAGTTCTTC.

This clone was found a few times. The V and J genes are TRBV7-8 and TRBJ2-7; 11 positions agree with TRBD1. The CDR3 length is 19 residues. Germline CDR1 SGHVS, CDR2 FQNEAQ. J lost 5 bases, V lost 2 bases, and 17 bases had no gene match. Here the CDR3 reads CASSLYPIGQGALRDEQYF. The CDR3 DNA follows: TGTGCCAGCAGCTTATACCCAATCGGACAGGGGGCGCTGAGGGACGAGCAGTACTTC.

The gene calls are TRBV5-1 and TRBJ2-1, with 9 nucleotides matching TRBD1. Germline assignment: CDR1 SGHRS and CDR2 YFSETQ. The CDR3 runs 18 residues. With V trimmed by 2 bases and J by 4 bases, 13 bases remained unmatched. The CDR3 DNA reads TGCGCCAGCAGCTTCGCGCCTGGGGACAGGGAGTCGTACAATGAGCAGTTCTTC. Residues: CASSFAPGDRESYNEQFF.

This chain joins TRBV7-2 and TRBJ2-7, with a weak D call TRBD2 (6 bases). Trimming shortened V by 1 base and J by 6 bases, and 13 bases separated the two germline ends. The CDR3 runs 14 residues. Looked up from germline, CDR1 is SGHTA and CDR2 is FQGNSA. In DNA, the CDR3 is TGTGCCAGCAGCTTAGTGAGCGTGGGGGGCGAGCAGTACTTC. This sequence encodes CASSLVSVGGEQYF.

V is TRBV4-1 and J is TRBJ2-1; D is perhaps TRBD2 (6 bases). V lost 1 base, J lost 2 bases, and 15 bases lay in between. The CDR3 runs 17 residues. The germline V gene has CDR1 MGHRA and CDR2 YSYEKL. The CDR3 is CASSQGILANTYNEQFF. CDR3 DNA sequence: TGCGCCAGCAGCCAAGGGATCCTAGCGAATACCTACAATGAGCAGTTCTTC.

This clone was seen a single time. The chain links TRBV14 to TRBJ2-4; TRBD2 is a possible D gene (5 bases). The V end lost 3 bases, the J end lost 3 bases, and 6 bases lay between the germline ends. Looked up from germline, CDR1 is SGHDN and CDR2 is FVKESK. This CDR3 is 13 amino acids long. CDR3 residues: CASSQAGKNIQYF. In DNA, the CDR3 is TGTGCCAGCAGCCAGGCGGGCAAAAACATTCAGTACTTC.

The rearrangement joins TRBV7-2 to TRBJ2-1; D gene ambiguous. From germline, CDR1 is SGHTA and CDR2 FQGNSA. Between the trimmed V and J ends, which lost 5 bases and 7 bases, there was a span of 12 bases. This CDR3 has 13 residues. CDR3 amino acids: CASSNYLGNEQFF. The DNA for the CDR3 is TGTGCCAGCAGCAACTACCTAGGTAATGAGCAGTTCTTC.

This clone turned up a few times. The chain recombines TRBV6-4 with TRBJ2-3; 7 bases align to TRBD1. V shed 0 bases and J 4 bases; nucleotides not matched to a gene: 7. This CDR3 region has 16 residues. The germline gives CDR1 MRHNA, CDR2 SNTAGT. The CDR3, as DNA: TGTGCCAGCAGTGACTCGACAGGGACCGGCGCAGATACGCAGTATTTT. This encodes CASSDSTGTGADTQYF.

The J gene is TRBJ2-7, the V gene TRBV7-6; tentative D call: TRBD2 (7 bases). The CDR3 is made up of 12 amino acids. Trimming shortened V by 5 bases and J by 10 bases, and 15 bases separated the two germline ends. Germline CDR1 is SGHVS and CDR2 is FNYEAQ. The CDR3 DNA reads TGTGCCAGCAGCCCGAGTGCGGGGGCTCAGTACTTC. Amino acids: CASSPSAGAQYF.

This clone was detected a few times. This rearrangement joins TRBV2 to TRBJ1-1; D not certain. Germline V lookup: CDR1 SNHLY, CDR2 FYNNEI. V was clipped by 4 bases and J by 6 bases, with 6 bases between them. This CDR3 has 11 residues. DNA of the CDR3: TGTGCCAGCAGTGCTTTTGCTGAAGCTTTCTTT. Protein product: CASSAFAEAFF.

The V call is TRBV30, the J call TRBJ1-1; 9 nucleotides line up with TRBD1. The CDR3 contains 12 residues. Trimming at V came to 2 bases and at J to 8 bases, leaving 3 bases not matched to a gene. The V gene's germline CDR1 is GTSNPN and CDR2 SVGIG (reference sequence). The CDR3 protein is CAWSSGTGEAFF. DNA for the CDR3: TGTGCCTGGAGTTCCGGGACAGGGGAAGCTTTCTTT.

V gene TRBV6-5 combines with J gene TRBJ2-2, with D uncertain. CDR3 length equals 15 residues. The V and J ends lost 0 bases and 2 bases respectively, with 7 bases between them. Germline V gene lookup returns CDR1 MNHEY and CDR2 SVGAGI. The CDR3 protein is CASSYSRLNTGELFF. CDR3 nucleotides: TGTGCCAGCAGTTACTCGAGACTTAACACCGGGGAGCTGTTTTTT.

CDR3 DNA sequence: TGTGCCAGCAGTTACTCAGGGGTCGACTCACCCCTCCACTTT. It encodes CASSYSGVDSPLHF. The chain is built from TRBV6-6 and TRBJ1-6; tentative D call: TRBD1 (5 bases). The CDR3 spans 14 residues. Trimming took off 0 bases at V and 10 bases at J, with 10 bases between the two ends. Germline loops: CDR1 MNHNY, CDR2 SVGAGI (reference sequence).

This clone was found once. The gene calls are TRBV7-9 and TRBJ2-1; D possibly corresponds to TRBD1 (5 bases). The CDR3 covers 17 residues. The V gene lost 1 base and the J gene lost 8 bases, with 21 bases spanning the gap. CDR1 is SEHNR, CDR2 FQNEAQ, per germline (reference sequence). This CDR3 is CASSLDEWRTPRDEQFF. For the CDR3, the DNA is TGTGCCAGCAGCTTAGATGAGTGGCGGACGCCCAGGGATGAGCAGTTCTTC. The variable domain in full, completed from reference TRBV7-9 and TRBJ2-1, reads DTGVSQNPRHKITKRGQNVTFRCDPISEHNRLYWYRQTLGQGPEFLTYFQNEAQLEKSRLLSDRFSAERPKGSFSTLEIQRTEQGDSAMYLCASSLDEWRTPRDEQFFGPGTRLTVL.

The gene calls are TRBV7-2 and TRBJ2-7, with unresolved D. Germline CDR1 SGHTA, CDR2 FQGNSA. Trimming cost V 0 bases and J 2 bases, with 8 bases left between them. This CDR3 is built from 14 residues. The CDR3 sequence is CASSLAGSPYEQYF. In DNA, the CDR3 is TGTGCCAGCAGCTTAGCGGGCAGCCCCTACGAGCAGTACTTC. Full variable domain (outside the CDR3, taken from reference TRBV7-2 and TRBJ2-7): GAGVSQSPSNKVTEKGKDVELRCDPISGHTALYWYRQSLGQGLEFLIYFQGNSAPDKSGLPSDRFSAERTGGSVSTLTIQRTQQEDSAVYLCASSLAGSPYEQYFGPGTRLTVT.

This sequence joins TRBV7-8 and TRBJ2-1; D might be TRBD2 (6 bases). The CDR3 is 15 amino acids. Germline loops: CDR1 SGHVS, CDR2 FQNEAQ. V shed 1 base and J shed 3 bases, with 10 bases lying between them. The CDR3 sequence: CASSLEPSDYNEQFF. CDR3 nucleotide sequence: TGTGCCAGCAGCTTAGAACCTAGCGACTACAATGAGCAGTTCTTC.

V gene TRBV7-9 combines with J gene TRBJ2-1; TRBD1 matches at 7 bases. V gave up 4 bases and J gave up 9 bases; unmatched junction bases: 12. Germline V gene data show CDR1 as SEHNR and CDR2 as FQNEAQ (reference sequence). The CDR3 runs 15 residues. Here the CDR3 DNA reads TGTGCCAGCAGCTCTCGGGACAGACTAAACGGTGAGCAGTTCTTC. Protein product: CASSSRDRLNGEQFF.

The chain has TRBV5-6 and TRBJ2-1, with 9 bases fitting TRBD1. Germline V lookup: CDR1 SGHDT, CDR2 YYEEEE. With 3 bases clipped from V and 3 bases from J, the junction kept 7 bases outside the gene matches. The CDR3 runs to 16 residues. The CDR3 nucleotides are TGTGCCAGCAGCTCATTGGGGACAGGGCACTACAATGAGCAGTTCTTC. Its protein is CASSSLGTGHYNEQFF.

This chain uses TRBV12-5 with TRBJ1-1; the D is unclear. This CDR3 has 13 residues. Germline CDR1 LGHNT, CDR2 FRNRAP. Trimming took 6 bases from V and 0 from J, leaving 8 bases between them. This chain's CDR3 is CASGIQLNTEAFF. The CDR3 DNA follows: TGTGCTAGTGGCATCCAATTGAACACTGAAGCTTTCTTT.

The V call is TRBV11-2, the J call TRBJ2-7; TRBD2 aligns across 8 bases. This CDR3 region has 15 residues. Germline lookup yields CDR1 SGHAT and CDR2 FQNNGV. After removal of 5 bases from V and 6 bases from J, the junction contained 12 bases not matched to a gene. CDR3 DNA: TGTGCCAGCAGCCCCACCCGCGGGGGGCCCGGCGAGCAGTACTTC. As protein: CASSPTRGGPGEQYF.

The CDR3 loop reads CASARETQYF. For the CDR3, the DNA is TGTGCCAGCGCCAGGGAGACCCAGTACTTC. The gene calls are TRBV7-9 and TRBJ2-5; D not resolved. Trimming left V 8 bases short and J 5 bases short, with 6 bases between. The CDR3 loop spans 10 amino acids. Germline values: CDR1 SEHNR, CDR2 FQNEAQ (reference sequence).

Here the CDR3 reads CASSHSSGGEETQYF. CDR3 DNA: TGTGCCAGCAGTCACTCTAGCGGGGGGGAGGAGACCCAGTACTTC. This sequence joins TRBV4-2 and TRBJ2-5; TRBD2 matches at 12 bases. Germline V gene data show CDR1 as LGHNA and CDR2 as YNFKEQ. The ends lost 6 bases at V and 5 bases at J; junction bases unmatched: 7. This CDR3 has 15 amino acids.

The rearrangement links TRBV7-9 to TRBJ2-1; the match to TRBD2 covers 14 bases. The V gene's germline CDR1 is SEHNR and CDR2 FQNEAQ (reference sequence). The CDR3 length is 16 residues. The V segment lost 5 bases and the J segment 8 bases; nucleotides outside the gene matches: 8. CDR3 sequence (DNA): TGTGCCAGCAGCCCACCCGGGACTAGCGGGAGCCATGAGCAGTTCTTC. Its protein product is CASSPPGTSGSHEQFF.

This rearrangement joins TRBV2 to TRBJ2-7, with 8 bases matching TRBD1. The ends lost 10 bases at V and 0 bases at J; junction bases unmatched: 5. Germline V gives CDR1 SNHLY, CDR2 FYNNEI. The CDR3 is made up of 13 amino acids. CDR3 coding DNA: TGTGCCACCGGACAGGGTTTCTCCTACGAGCAGTACTTC. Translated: CATGQGFSYEQYF. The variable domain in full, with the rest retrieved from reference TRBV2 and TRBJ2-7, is EPEVTQTPSHQVTQMGQEVILRCVPISNHLYFYWYRQILGQKVEFLVSFYNNEISEKSEIFDDQFSVERPDGSNFTLKIRSTKLEDSAMYFCATGQGFSYEQYFGPGTRLTVT.

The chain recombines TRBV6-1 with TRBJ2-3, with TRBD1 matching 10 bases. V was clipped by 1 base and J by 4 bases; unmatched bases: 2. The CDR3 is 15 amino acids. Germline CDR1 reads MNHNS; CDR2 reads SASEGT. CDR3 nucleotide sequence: TGTGCCAGCAGTGAAGGGGACAGGGGAGCAGATACGCAGTATTTT. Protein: CASSEGDRGADTQYF.

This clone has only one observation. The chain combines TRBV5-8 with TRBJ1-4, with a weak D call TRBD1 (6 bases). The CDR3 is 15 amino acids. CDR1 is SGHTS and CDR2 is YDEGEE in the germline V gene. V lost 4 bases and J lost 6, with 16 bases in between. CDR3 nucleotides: TGTGCCAGCAGCGCGCTTCGGGACAATCATGAAAAACTGTTTTTT. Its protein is CASSALRDNHEKLFF.

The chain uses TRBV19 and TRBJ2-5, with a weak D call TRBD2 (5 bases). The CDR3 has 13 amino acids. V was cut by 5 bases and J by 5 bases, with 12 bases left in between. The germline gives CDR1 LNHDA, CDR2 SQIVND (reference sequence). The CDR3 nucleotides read TGTGCCAGTAGTGCTAGCCGCTGGGAGACCCAGTACTTC. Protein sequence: CASSASRWETQYF.

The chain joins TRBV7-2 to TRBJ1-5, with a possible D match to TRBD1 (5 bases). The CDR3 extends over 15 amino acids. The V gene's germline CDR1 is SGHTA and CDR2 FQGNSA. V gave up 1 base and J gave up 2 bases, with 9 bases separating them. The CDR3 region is CASSLGTTGNQPQHF. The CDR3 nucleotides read TGTGCCAGCAGCTTAGGGACAACCGGCAATCAGCCCCAGCATTTT.

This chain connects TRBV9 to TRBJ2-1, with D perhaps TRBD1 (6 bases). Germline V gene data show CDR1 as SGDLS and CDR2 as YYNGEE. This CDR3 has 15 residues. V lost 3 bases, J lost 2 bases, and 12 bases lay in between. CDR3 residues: CASSDPTGTYNEQFF. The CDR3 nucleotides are TGTGCCAGCAGCGACCCAACAGGGACCTACAATGAGCAGTTCTTC.

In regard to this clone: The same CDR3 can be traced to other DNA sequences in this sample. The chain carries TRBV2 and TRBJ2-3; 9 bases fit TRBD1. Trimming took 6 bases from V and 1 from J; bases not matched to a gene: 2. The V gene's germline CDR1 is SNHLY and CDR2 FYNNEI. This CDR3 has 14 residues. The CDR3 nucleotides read TGTGCCAGCAGAAGACAGGGGGGCACAGATACGCAGTATTTT. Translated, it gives CASRRQGGTDTQYF.

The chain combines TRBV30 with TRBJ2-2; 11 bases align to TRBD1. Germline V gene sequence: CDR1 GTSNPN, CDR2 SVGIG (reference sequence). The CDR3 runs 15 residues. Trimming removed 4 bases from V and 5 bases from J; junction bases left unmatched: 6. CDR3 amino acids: CAWITGTGGTGELFF. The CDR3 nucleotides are TGTGCCTGGATTACCGGGACAGGGGGGACCGGGGAGCTGTTTTTT.